The subject of this entry is one T cell receptor beta chain. No antigen is known for it. Sample treatment: therapeutic diphenylcyclopropenone sensitization with weekly scalp DPC. This sample was taken from a study of human T cells and chemical hapten exposure. Study findings and constraints: DPC sensitization did not alter TCRs above 1 in 1000 frequency.

What the library attached to individual cDNA molecules were unique molecular identifiers. TCRdb reprocessed the reads via MiXCR and lists one record per CDR3 protein. The data contain approximately 730 distinct CDR3 sequences, around half of them singletons. Germline assignment: CDR1 MNHEY and CDR2 SVGEGT. This CDR3 region has 14 residues. V dropped 0 bases and J dropped 0 bases, with 6 bases sitting between them. The receptor was isolated from an adult with alopecia areata. Some clones in this sample may be carry-over from other donors' samples. This table probably holds off-target reads from a library built for another chain. This specimen consisted of whole blood, obtained before DPC sensitization or 2, 6, or about 24 weeks after (not recorded which). J is TRBJ2-7 and V is TRBV6-2 or TRBV6-3, with D tentatively TRBD2 (5 bases). CDR3 DNA: TGTGCCAGCAGTTACTCTAGCGACTCCTACGAGCAGTACTTC. Translation: CASSYSSDSYEQYF.